This entry features one TCR beta chain sequence. Per the original methods: Amplification of reference gene primers was used by the study to estimate nucleated cell counts. Repertoires were generated with immunoSEQ multiplex PCR, while TCRdb's copy carries only in-frame clones and drops some. V, J and clone size reflect that table, while D and trimming were determined from the DNA. This sample has more than 85,000 clones, with over 75% found just once. CDR1 SGHKS and CDR2 YYEKEE come from the germline V gene (reference sequence). CDR3 length: 14 residues. J gave up 5 bases and V 3 bases, and 7 bases lay outside the gene matches. These data come from a study of blood T cell repertoires in COVID-19. Across the study: COVID-19 samples collected from the United States, Italy and Spain covered acute and convalescent phases.

Sequencing was performed on peripheral blood. This clonotype originated in a man older than 75 with active or convalescent COVID-19. The chain carries TRBV5-5 and TRBJ1-2, with 7 nucleotides matching TRBD1. The chain's CDR3 is CASSSGQEEYGYTF. The CDR3 DNA reads TGTGCCAGCAGCTCCGGACAGGAGGAGTATGGCTACACCTTC.